This TCR beta chain is drawn from a study of identical twins (dated by TCRdb to the mid-2010s). As for the study more broadly: To test whether fetal clonotypes persist, this study deep-sequenced TCR alpha and beta repertoires from monozygotic twins, from unrelated adults of various ages, and from cord blood. Replicate twin experiments were performed at different times using different library preparation protocols to rule out contamination.

What the study reported, not specific to this receptor: The excess sharing between twins in beta out-of-frame sequences was weaker because fewer shared sequences reduced the signal-to-noise ratio. In monozygotic twins, out-of-frame TCR alpha sharing was systematically underestimated by recombination models, although the models agreed with sharing between unrelated individuals. Abundant cord blood beta clonotypes had fewer insertions, young adult naive repertoires showed a similar but weaker trend, and memory repertoires showed no such trend. Compared with coincidental sharing between unrelated individuals, an excess of low generation-probability sequences was observed among out-of-frame TCR alpha sequences shared between twins. Because the same donors could not be followed over many years, the conclusions relied on cross-sectional statistical analysis. Zero-insertion analyses could be partly confounded by invariant T cells such as MAIT and iNKT, although diverse VJ usage argued against such confounding for most clonotypes.

Relative to germline, V is missing 2 bases and J is missing 6 bases, with 9 bases of the junction outside any gene match. Sequences SGHRS (CDR1) and YFSETQ (CDR2) are obtained from the germline V gene. From the cysteine through the phenylalanine, the CDR3 covers 17 amino acids. The kept DNA is CDR3 alone, 51 bases in frame from the first base. About this clonotype: What antigen it recognizes has not been identified. No base quality information exists; no much larger clone differs at one position.

The library relied on 5' RACE. Reads for this sample came from an Illumina HiSeq 2000. Template switching added a universal primer binding site, and the final cDNA carried a unique molecular identifier that allowed TCR cDNA molecules to be counted accurately. Specific primers in the conserved constant-segment region were used to synthesize first-strand cDNA for the TCR alpha and beta chains. Each cDNA library was double barcoded, with a SMART-Mk sample barcode plus Illumina barcodes, to control for contamination. TruSeq adapter sequences, together with Illumina sample barcodes, were added in two successive PCR steps. TCR alpha and beta cDNA libraries were sequenced on the Illumina HiSeq platform with custom primers. The study's own analysis went as follows. MiGEC processed the raw reads to extract unique molecular identifiers, while MiXCR was used to determine the CDR3 positions. Recombination models were inferred per individual with the repgenHMM and IGoR tools using an EM algorithm. The analysis of shared clonotypes was done with the tcR package in R, with sharing normalized by the product of cloneset sizes. To study raw recombination without the effects of thymic and clonal selection, out-of-frame nonproductive sequences were analyzed. Starting from the raw public reads, TCRdb applied fastp trimming at Q25, assembled clones with MiXCR and retained in-frame beta chains. Here each entry gathers all rows of one CDR3 protein and keeps the most common genes and DNA. Clone size and V and J calls follow TCRdb, not the original study. Present in this sample are some 630,000 distinct CDR3 sequences, 7.1% of which were seen just once. 1.5% to 2% of the sample belongs to the ten largest clones.

Only healthy Caucasian donors were included. Three pairs of female monozygotic twins, all aged roughly 18 to 30 years, made up the twin cohort. The RNA used for TCR libraries was isolated from peripheral blood mononuclear cells. The data also belong to a second study, concerning yellow fever vaccine responses in identical twins. The second source states: According to the authors, in identical twins the way T cells responded to vaccination appeared partly convergent and partly personalized. Focusing on identical twins, the study followed the T cell clones that responded to the vaccine, and did so with precision.

The sequencing input was PBMCs. This sequence uses TRBV5-1 and TRBJ2-2; 11 bases in the junction line up with TRBD2. This TCR was sampled from a woman younger than 35 in good health. The encoded CDR3 is CASSLLGTSGTPGELFF. The nucleotide sequence reads as follows: TGCGCCAGCAGCTTATTGGGGACTAGCGGTACCCCCGGGGAGCTGTTTTTT.